The subject of this entry is one T cell receptor beta chain. Germline CDR1 and CDR2: SGHRS and YFSETQ. There are 15 residues in the CDR3. The V and J ends lost 0 bases and 0 bases, in that order; junction bases with no gene match: 3. This entry comes from a study of blood T cell repertoires in COVID-19. Whole-study context: Acute-phase and convalescent COVID-19 samples originated in the United States, Italy and Spain.

The table came from immunoSEQ multiplex PCR; TCRdb's copy has only in-frame clones and leaves some out. The sample includes approximately 100,000 clones, roughly 88% of them seen just once. Sequenced sample: peripheral blood. The sequence came from a human donor in a cohort sampled during active COVID-19. V and J are TRBV5-1 and TRBJ2-7; 7 bases match TRBD1. CDR3 DNA sequence: TGCGCCAGCAGCTTGGAACAGGGGCTCTCCTACGAGCAGTACTTC. Translation gives CASSLEQGLSYEQYF.